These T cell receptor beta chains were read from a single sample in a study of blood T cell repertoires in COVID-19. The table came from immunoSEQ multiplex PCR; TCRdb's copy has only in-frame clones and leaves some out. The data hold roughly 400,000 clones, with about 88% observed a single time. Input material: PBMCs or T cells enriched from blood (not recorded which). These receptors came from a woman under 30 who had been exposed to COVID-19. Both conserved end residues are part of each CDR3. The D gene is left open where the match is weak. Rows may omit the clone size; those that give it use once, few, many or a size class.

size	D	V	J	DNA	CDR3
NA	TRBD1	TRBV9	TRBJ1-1	TGTGCCAGCAGCGTAGATCCGGGGCTGGACAGGGGATGGGCTTTCTTT	CASSVDPGLDRGWAFF
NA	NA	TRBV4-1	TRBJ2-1	TGCGCCAGCAGACTATGGGAGGGGGAGGACAATGAGCAGTTCTTC	CASRLWEGEDNEQFF
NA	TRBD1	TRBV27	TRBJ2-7	TGTGCCAGCAGGTGGGGGGGACAGGGGCCCGAGCAGTACTTC	CASRWGGQGPEQYF
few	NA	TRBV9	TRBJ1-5	TGTGCCAGCAGCCGACAGAACAATCAGCCCCAGCATTTT	CASSRQNNQPQHF
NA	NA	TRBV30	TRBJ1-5	TGTGCCTCAGGGAATCAGCCCCAGCATTTT	CASGNQPQHF
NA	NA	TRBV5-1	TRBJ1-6	TGCGCCAGCAGCTTGGTCCCGGGGTTTGATTCACCCCTCCACTTT	CASSLVPGFDSPLHF
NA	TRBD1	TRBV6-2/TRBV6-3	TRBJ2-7	TGTGCCAGCAGTTACTCAGGACAGGTCTACGAGCAGTACTTC	CASSYSGQVYEQYF
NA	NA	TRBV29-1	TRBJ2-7	TGCAGCGTTGAAGCGAGTTCCTCCTACGAGCAGTACTTC	CSVEASSSYEQYF
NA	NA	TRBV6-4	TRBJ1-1	TGTGCCAGCAGTGAGTCTCCCGGGACAAAAACTTTCTTT	CASSESPGTKTFF
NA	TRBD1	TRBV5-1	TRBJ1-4	TGCGCCAGCGGCATACAGGGGTATAATGAAAAACTGTTTTTT	CASGIQGYNEKLFF
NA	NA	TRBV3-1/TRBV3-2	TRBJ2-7	TGTGCCAGCAGCCAAGCCAGAAGCTCCTACGAGCAGTACTTC	CASSQARSSYEQYF
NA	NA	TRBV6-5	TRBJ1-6	TGTGCCAGCAATCGAATAGGGGGTGGAGGATCACCCCTCCACTTT	CASNRIGGGGSPLHF
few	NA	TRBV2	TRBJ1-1	TGTGCCAGCAGCCGCGACAGGAACACTGAAGCTTTCTTT	CASSRDRNTEAFF
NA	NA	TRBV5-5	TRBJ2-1	TGTGCCAGCAGCTTGCGTGAGCGACCATCGGGGGTCTCCTACAATGAGCAGTTCTTC	CASSLRERPSGVSYNEQFF
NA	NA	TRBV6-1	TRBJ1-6	TGTGCCAGCAGTGAACGGGAGGGACTGCGTTCACCCCTCCACTTT	CASSEREGLRSPLHF
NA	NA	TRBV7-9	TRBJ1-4	TGTGCCAGCATCAGGACAGCGAGTAATGAAAAACTGTTTTTT	CASIRTASNEKLFF
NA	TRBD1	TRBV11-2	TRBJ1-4	TGTGCCAGCAGCTTAGAAGGGGGCCCTAATGAAAAACTGTTTTTT	CASSLEGGPNEKLFF
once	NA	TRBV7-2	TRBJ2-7	TGTGCCAGCAGCACCACTTACGAGCAGTACTTC	CASSTTYEQYF
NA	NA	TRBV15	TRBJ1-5	TGTGCCACCAGCAGAGAAGGCAGGGAGGTGTCGGGCAATCAGCCCCAGCATTTT	CATSREGREVSGNQPQHF
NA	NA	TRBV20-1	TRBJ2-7	TGCAGTGCCCCCGCGGGGTACGAGCAGTACTTC	CSAPAGYEQYF
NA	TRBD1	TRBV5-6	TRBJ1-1	TGTGCCAGCAGCAAAAGGACAGGGTGGAACACTGAAGCTTTCTTT	CASSKRTGWNTEAFF
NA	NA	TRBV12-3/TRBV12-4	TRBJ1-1	TGTGCCAGCAGTCCGCTCGACAGGCTTGAAGCTTTCTTT	CASSPLDRLEAFF
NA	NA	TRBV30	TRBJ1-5	TGTGCCTGGAATCATGGGGGGGCTCGTCAGCCCCAGCATTTT	CAWNHGGARQPQHF
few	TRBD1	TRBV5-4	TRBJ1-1	TGTGCCAGCAGCACGCGGGACAGGGGGACTGAAGCTTTCTTT	CASSTRDRGTEAFF
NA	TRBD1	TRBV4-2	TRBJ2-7	TGTGCCAGCAGCCAAGTACAGGGGGCATGGGACGAGCAGTACTTC	CASSQVQGAWDEQYF